This T cell receptor beta chain emerged from a study of vaccination and CD4 T cells after COVID-19. Study information: Control cultures were given a CEFX pool, an HIV-1 Nef pool, or no peptide.

Treatment described: roughly ten-day PBMC culture with coronavirus spike peptide pools or control peptides (ViraFEST assay). ViraFEST sequenced TCRs after peptide-pool expansion of antigen-specific T cells. Cells were cultured for about ten days, and then CD4+ T cells were isolated by negative selection. Cultured CD4+ T cells had their DNA profiled by the Oncomine TCR Beta short-read assay. TCRdb processed the PCR reads anew with MiXCR; each CDR3 protein has one entry. The data hold over 10,000 distinct CDR3 sequences, with around 66% observed a single time. In regard to this clonotype: Its antigen is unidentified.

With 11 bases removed from V and 1 base from J, the gap between germline ends came to 12 bases. The germline V gene has CDR1 ENHRY and CDR2 SYGVKD. This CDR3 region has 13 residues. Sequences were obtained from CD4+ T cells from blood, cultured in vitro. The sequence was collected from a human donor who had recovered from COVID-19. The chain uses TRBV10-3 and TRBJ1-5; weak D call: TRBD1 (5 bases). CDR3 amino acids: CAARDPSNQPQHF. The CDR3 DNA follows: TGTGCCGCCCGGGACCCCAGCAATCAGCCCCAGCATTTT.